These T cell receptor beta chains were read from a single sample in a study of blood T cells in healthy people across ages. TCRdb passed the 5' RACE reads through MiXCR, listing each CDR3 protein once. The sample has 780,000 or so distinct CDR3 sequences, roughly 25% seen once. Another study also made use of these data, one on T cells of mothers and their children.

Material for sequencing was blood. These receptors all come from a boy aged 5 to 17 in good health. Both conserved end residues are part of each CDR3. D genes are given only for firm matches. Some rows have no size entry. The others give once, few or many, or a class for an expanded clone.

j_call,d_call,v_call,clone_size,cdr3_nt,cdr3_aa
TRBJ2-1,TRBD2,TRBV5-1,NA,TGCGCCAGCAGCTTGGATCCCGGGACTACCAATGAGCAGTTCTTC,CASSLDPGTTNEQFF
TRBJ1-3,NA,TRBV28,NA,TGTGCCAGCAGTTCCACGAGGGTAGGAAACACCATATATTTT,CASSSTRVGNTIYF
TRBJ1-1,NA,TRBV30,NA,TGTGCCTGTACACTCGGAGGGTTGAACACTGAAGCTTTCTTT,CACTLGGLNTEAFF
TRBJ2-1,TRBD1,TRBV4-3,NA,TGCGCCAGCAGCCAAGATCGCCGACAGGGGATTTACAATGAGCAGTTCTTC,CASSQDRRQGIYNEQFF
TRBJ1-1,TRBD1,TRBV2,few,TGTGCCAGCACGGGACAGGGGGCCACTGAAGCTTTCTTT,CASTGQGATEAFF
TRBJ1-1,TRBD1,TRBV4-3,few,TGCGCCAGCAGCCCGGACAGGGCGGAACTGAACACTGAAGCTTTCTTT,CASSPDRAELNTEAFF
TRBJ2-7,NA,TRBV12-3/TRBV12-4,few,TGTGCCAGCAGAGTCAGCTCCCGGGGGTCCTACGAGCAGTACTTC,CASRVSSRGSYEQYF
TRBJ2-4,TRBD2,TRBV10-3,NA,TGTGCCATCGGGGAAGCGGGACGCATTCAGTACTTC,CAIGEAGRIQYF
TRBJ2-6,NA,TRBV3-1,few,TGTGCCAGCAGACACAGGTACTCTGGGGCCAACGTCCTGACTTTC,CASRHRYSGANVLTF
TRBJ1-5,TRBD1,TRBV4-1,NA,TGCGCCAGCAGCCAAGTACAGGGGGGCAATCAGCCCCAGCATTTT,CASSQVQGGNQPQHF